A selection of T cell receptor beta chains follows, all from one sample in a study of CD8+ T cells in alopecia areata. This table comes from immunoSEQ multiplex PCR, and its TCRdb copy is limited to in-frame clones, with some not included. In the table there are about 180,000 clones, around 64% of which are singletons. The input for sequencing was CD8+ T cells sorted from blood, taken at week 0. The receptors derive from a human donor with alopecia areata. Each CDR3 is given with its conserved first and last residue. The order of the fields is J gene, clone size, D gene, V gene, CDR3 DNA, CDR3 protein. A D gene is named only where the DNA matches it firmly. Size values are once, few and many counts, or a class for expanded clones, and some rows have none.

j_call: TRBJ2-7
clone_size: .
d_call: .
v_call: TRBV13
cdr3_nt: TGTGCCAGCAGCCAGGGTCTGTCCTACGAGCAGTACTTC
cdr3_aa: CASSQGLSYEQYF

j_call: TRBJ2-1
clone_size: .
d_call: TRBD2
v_call: TRBV30
cdr3_nt: TGTGCCTGCCCTAGCGGGGGGGCTGGGGATGAGCAGTTCTTC
cdr3_aa: CACPSGGAGDEQFF

j_call: TRBJ2-2
clone_size: few
d_call: .
v_call: TRBV15
cdr3_nt: TGTGCCACCAGCAGAGGATTCACATGGGGCACCGGGGAGCTGTTTTTT
cdr3_aa: CATSRGFTWGTGELFF

j_call: TRBJ1-1
clone_size: .
d_call: .
v_call: TRBV27
cdr3_nt: TGTGCCAGCAGTTTGGGTACTGAAGCTTTCTTT
cdr3_aa: CASSLGTEAFF

j_call: TRBJ1-5
clone_size: few
d_call: .
v_call: TRBV15
cdr3_nt: TGTGCCACCAGCAGAGGGGGGAACGGCAATCAGCCCCAGCATTTT
cdr3_aa: CATSRGGNGNQPQHF

j_call: TRBJ1-5
clone_size: .
d_call: .
v_call: TRBV4-1
cdr3_nt: TGCGCCAGCAGCTCTCGGGCAGGGGATCAGCCCCAGCATTTT
cdr3_aa: CASSSRAGDQPQHF

j_call: TRBJ1-2
clone_size: once
d_call: .
v_call: TRBV30
cdr3_nt: TGTGCCTGGAGTGTAGGACAGTCTATGGGCTACACCTTC
cdr3_aa: CAWSVGQSMGYTF

j_call: TRBJ2-1
clone_size: .
d_call: .
v_call: TRBV10-3
cdr3_nt: TGTGCCATCAGGTCCAGCGGCGGGGCCTCCTACAATGAGCAGTTCTTC
cdr3_aa: CAIRSSGGASYNEQFF

j_call: TRBJ2-5
clone_size: .
d_call: TRBD2
v_call: TRBV4-1
cdr3_nt: TGCGCCAGCAGCCTAAGCCTAGGGACTAGCGGTTCAGAGACCCAGTACTTC
cdr3_aa: CASSLSLGTSGSETQYF

j_call: TRBJ1-2
clone_size: .
d_call: .
v_call: TRBV27
cdr3_nt: TGTGCCAGCAGCCCAGCAGGGGAGTTAGGGCGCTACACCTTC
cdr3_aa: CASSPAGELGRYTF

j_call: TRBJ2-1
clone_size: .
d_call: .
v_call: TRBV25-1
cdr3_nt: TGTGCCAGCAGTGTTTCTAGCGTCAATGAGCAGTTCTTC
cdr3_aa: CASSVSSVNEQFF

j_call: TRBJ1-6
clone_size: .
d_call: TRBD1
v_call: TRBV27
cdr3_nt: TGTGCCAGCAGTTTAAGTTCAGGGGACAGGATCGCCTATAATTCACCCCTCCACTTT
cdr3_aa: CASSLSSGDRIAYNSPLHF

j_call: TRBJ2-6
clone_size: few
d_call: .
v_call: TRBV7-8
cdr3_nt: TGTGCCAGCAGCTTAGTGGGGATTGTTATTACTGGGGCCAACGTCCTGACTTTC
cdr3_aa: CASSLVGIVITGANVLTF

j_call: TRBJ2-1
clone_size: once
d_call: .
v_call: TRBV29-1
cdr3_nt: TGCAGCGTTGAACGCCAGTATCCTGAGCAGTTCTTC
cdr3_aa: CSVERQYPEQFF

j_call: TRBJ1-2
clone_size: .
d_call: .
v_call: TRBV20-1
cdr3_nt: TGCAGTGCTAGAGCGGAAGTCCCCACCTTC
cdr3_aa: CSARAEVPTF

j_call: TRBJ1-4
clone_size: .
d_call: .
v_call: TRBV30
cdr3_nt: TGTGCCTGGAGTGTACCCCTCCTGGCAGGGGTGAATGAAAAACTGTTTTTT
cdr3_aa: CAWSVPLLAGVNEKLFF

j_call: TRBJ1-1
clone_size: once
d_call: .
v_call: TRBV2
cdr3_nt: TGTGCCGCACACAGGGTGAACACTGAAGCTTTCTTT
cdr3_aa: CAAHRVNTEAFF

j_call: TRBJ2-1
clone_size: .
d_call: .
v_call: TRBV15
cdr3_nt: TGTGCCACCAGCGTAAGGCCCATGGGTGAGCAGTTCTTC
cdr3_aa: CATSVRPMGEQFF